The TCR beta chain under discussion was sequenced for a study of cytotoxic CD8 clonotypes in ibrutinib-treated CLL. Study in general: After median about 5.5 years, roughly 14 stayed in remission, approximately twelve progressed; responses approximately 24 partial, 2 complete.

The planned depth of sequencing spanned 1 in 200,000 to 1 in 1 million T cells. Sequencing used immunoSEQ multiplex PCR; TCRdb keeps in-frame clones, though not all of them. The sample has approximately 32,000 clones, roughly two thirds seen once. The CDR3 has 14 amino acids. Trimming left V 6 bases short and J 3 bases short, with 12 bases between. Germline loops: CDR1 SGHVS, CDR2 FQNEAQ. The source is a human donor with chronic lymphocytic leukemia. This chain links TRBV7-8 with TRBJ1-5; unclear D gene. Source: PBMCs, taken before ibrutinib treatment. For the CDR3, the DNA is TGTGCCAGCAGTACCCAGGTGTCCAATCAGCCCCAGCATTTT. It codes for CASSTQVSNQPQHF.